The present T cell receptor (beta chain) was sequenced within a study of shared clonotypes between healthy human individuals. The ends were cut back, 5 bases at V and 2 bases at J, with 25 bases in the middle. CDR3 length: 18 amino acids. CDR1 MDHEN and CDR2 SYDVKM come from the germline V gene. Sequencing was performed with immunoSEQ multiplex PCR; in TCRdb, only in-frame clones are kept and a portion is missing. Counted here are about 320,000 clones, around 90% occurring once; the ten biggest clones make up roughly 16%. The receptor's source is a young man in good health. Input material: memory CD8+ T cells sorted from blood. Subset specified: CD45RO+ cells pooled with CCR7-negative TemRA cells. V gene TRBV28 combines with J gene TRBJ2-7; TRBD1 might be the D (6 bases). Written as DNA, the CDR3 is TGTGCCAGCAGTCCCCCGGGCCCCTCTACGGACAGTACCTACGAGCAGTACTTC. It is translated as CASSPPGPSTDSTYEQYF.